One and the same sample provided the 21 T cell receptor beta chains below, sequenced in a study of T cell responses to AZD1222 COVID-19 vaccine. Profiled with immunoSEQ multiplex PCR; TCRdb holds only in-frame clones, not every one. The sample consists of around 130,000 clones, around 94% of them appearing once. The specimen was peripheral blood, collected on day 0 of AZD1222 vaccination. These receptors all stem from an adult in good health.

The chain employs TRBV28 and TRBJ2-7, with D hard to call. From germline, CDR1 is MDHEN and CDR2 SYDVKM. V dropped 7 bases and J dropped 2 bases, with 12 bases sitting between them. The CDR3 covers 13 residues. The CDR3 DNA is TGTGCCAGCACAAGAGGAGAAACCTACGAGCAGTACTTC. Translation: CASTRGETYEQYF.

V usage is TRBV4-1 and J usage is TRBJ2-1; D is unresolved. CDR1 is MGHRA and CDR2 is YSYEKL in the germline V gene. V was cut by 3 bases and J by 3 bases, with 9 bases left in between. The CDR3 spans 14 residues. The DNA for the CDR3 is TGCGCCAGCAGCCACGCAACTGGCTACAATGAGCAGTTCTTC. Translation gives CASSHATGYNEQFF.

The chain has TRBV9 and TRBJ1-2; 7 positions agree with TRBD1. CDR3 length equals 13 residues. V shed 3 bases, J shed 5 bases, and the junction held 4 bases outside the gene matches. CDR1 is SGDLS, CDR2 YYNGEE, per germline. This CDR3 reads CASSAQGYYGYTF. The DNA for the CDR3 is TGTGCCAGCAGCGCACAGGGGTATTATGGCTACACCTTC.

The chain joins TRBV12-5 to TRBJ1-1; D may be TRBD1 (6 bases). CDR1 and CDR2 from the germline V gene are LGHNT and FRNRAP. V was pared by 6 bases and J by 1 base, with 9 bases between. CDR3 length: 13 residues. CDR3: CASGNRANTEAFF. CDR3 in DNA: TGTGCTAGTGGCAACAGGGCGAACACTGAAGCTTTCTTT.

This chain connects TRBV7-8 to TRBJ1-1, with D possibly TRBD1 on 6 matching bases. The CDR3 is made up of 14 amino acids. V lost 4 bases, J lost 9 bases, and 18 bases lay in between. Germline values: CDR1 SGHVS, CDR2 FQNEAQ. The DNA for the CDR3 is TGTGCCAGCAGCTCTCAGACAGGACTCCCCCAAGCTTTCTTT. The encoded protein is CASSSQTGLPQAFF.

This rearrangement joins TRBV18 to TRBJ1-1; D remains unclear. The CDR3 totals 15 residues. Germline V CDR1 and CDR2: KGHSH, LQKENI. Trimming left V 1 base short and J 4 bases short, with 13 bases between. CDR3 loop: CASSPRVEGLTEAFF. CDR3 DNA: TGTGCCAGCTCACCACGCGTCGAGGGCCTCACTGAAGCTTTCTTT.

The rearrangement uses TRBV10-2 and TRBJ2-1; D is unclear. CDR3 length equals 11 residues. Per the germline V gene, CDR1 is WSHSY and CDR2 is SAAADI. V lost 5 bases to trimming and J lost 9 bases, with 8 bases between them. CDR3 DNA sequence: TGCGCCAGCAGTTCTGGTTTTGAGCAGTTCTTC. Translation: CASSSGFEQFF.

The chain uses TRBV2 and TRBJ1-1; 7 bases line up with TRBD1. The CDR3 length is 14 residues. The germline V gene encodes CDR1 SNHLY and CDR2 FYNNEI. Trimming removed 3 bases from V and 3 bases from J; junction bases left unmatched: 4. The CDR3 sequence is CASSEYQGDTEAFF. The CDR3 nucleotides are TGTGCCAGCAGTGAGTATCAGGGGGACACTGAAGCTTTCTTT.

This sequence joins TRBV18 and TRBJ2-7; 11 bases map to TRBD2. CDR3 length: 16 residues. The trim removed 3 bases at V and 5 bases at J, leaving 9 bases unmatched. Per the germline V gene, CDR1 is KGHSH and CDR2 is LQKENI. The CDR3 DNA reads TGTGCCAGCTCACCGTTAGCGGGAGGGCCGCGGAACGAGCAGTACTTC. Translated, it gives CASSPLAGGPRNEQYF.

This chain links TRBV6-4 with TRBJ1-5; D is undetermined. Trimming cost V 0 bases and J 1 base, with 16 bases left between them. Germline values: CDR1 MRHNA, CDR2 SNTAGT. The CDR3 spans 18 residues. In nucleotides, the CDR3 is TGTGCCAGCAGTGACTCGTTAACTTGCGCGGACAGCAATCAGCCCCAGCATTTT. It codes for CASSDSLTCADSNQPQHF.

J is TRBJ1-3 and V is TRBV7-2, with D possibly being TRBD1 (5 bases). The germline gives CDR1 SGHTA, CDR2 FQGNSA. The V end lost 2 bases, the J end lost 1 base, and 15 bases lay between the germline ends. This CDR3 comprises 17 residues. This chain's CDR3 is CASSLIRVYGSGNTIYF. For the CDR3, the DNA is TGTGCCAGCAGCTTAATCAGGGTGTATGGTTCTGGAAACACCATATATTTT.

The V gene is TRBV20-1, the J gene TRBJ1-4; no clear D gene. The germline gives CDR1 DFQATT, CDR2 SNEGSKA (reference sequence). The CDR3 consists of 11 residues. V lost 6 bases to trimming and J lost 8 bases, with 10 bases between them. CDR3 nucleotide sequence: TGCAGTGCCGAAAGAGGGGAAAAACTGTTTTTT. This sequence encodes CSAERGEKLFF.

The chain combines TRBV18 with TRBJ2-7; tentatively, D is TRBD1 (6 bases). V lost 1 base, J lost 6 bases, and 13 bases lay in between. The CDR3 extends over 14 amino acids. The germline V gene has CDR1 KGHSH and CDR2 LQKENI. CDR3 sequence: CASSPLGARGEQYF. In DNA, the CDR3 is TGTGCCAGCTCACCACTGGGGGCCCGGGGCGAGCAGTACTTC.

The chain couples TRBV19 to TRBJ1-2, with 7 positions matching TRBD1. Germline CDR1 LNHDA, CDR2 SQIVND (reference sequence). CDR3 size: 14 residues. Trimming cost V 4 bases and J 5 bases; bases outside gene matches: 7. The CDR3 loop is CASSTSGGLYGYTF. DNA of the CDR3: TGTGCCAGTAGTACCTCAGGGGGGCTATATGGCTACACCTTC.

The chain joins TRBV6-5 to TRBJ1-1; tentative D call: TRBD1 (5 bases). V gave up 6 bases and J gave up 4 bases, with 15 bases separating them. CDR3 length: 14 amino acids. Germline V CDR1 and CDR2: MNHEY, SVGAGI. CDR3 bases: TGTGCCAGCAGCGGTCGCGGGGCACGCACTGAAGCTTTCTTT. Its protein is CASSGRGARTEAFF.

The chain links TRBV7-9 to TRBJ1-3; D is unclear. V shed 4 bases and J shed 1 base, with 5 bases lying between them. This CDR3 has 13 amino acids. Germline assignment: CDR1 SEHNR and CDR2 FQNEAQ (reference sequence). In nucleotides, the CDR3 is TGTGCCAGCAGCTCCCCGTCTGGAAACACCATATATTTT. Amino acid sequence: CASSSPSGNTIYF.

This sequence joins TRBV9 and TRBJ2-7; D is ambiguous. V lost 1 base and J lost 0, with 11 bases in between. Germline V gene data show CDR1 as SGDLS and CDR2 as YYNGEE. The CDR3 covers 15 residues. CDR3: CASSVSPSSSYEQYF. In DNA form, the CDR3 reads TGTGCCAGCAGCGTAAGTCCAAGCAGCTCCTACGAGCAGTACTTC.

V and J are TRBV19 and TRBJ1-3, with D unclear. The CDR3 runs to 17 residues. Germline CDR1 is LNHDA and CDR2 is SQIVND (reference sequence). V lost 3 bases to trimming and J lost 2 bases, with 17 bases between them. The CDR3 region has the DNA TGTGCCAGTAGTATTCCCCGGCTGGTGGTTCCTGGAAACACCATATATTTT. Translated: CASSIPRLVVPGNTIYF.

The V and J genes are TRBV19 and TRBJ1-2; no clear D. The V and J ends lost 5 bases and 8 bases respectively, with 12 bases between them. Germline V CDR1 and CDR2: LNHDA, SQIVND (reference sequence). This CDR3 comprises 12 residues. CDR3 loop: CASSEEVRGYTF. CDR3 bases: TGTGCCAGTAGTGAGGAAGTCCGGGGCTACACCTTC. Together with reference TRBV19 and TRBJ1-2, the CDR3 gives the full variable domain: DGGITQSPKYLFRKEGQNVTLSCEQNLNHDAMYWYRQDPGQGLRLIYYSQIVNDFQKGDIAEGYSVSREKKESFPLTVTSAQKNPTAFYLCASSEEVRGYTFGSGTRLTVV.

V gene TRBV15 combines with J gene TRBJ1-1; possibly TRBD1 for D (6 bases). Germline V CDR1 and CDR2: LNHNV, YYDKDF (reference sequence). Trimming cost V 3 bases and J 3 bases, with 17 bases left between them. The CDR3 is 16 amino acids. The DNA of the CDR3 is TGTGCCACCAGCAGGACAGGCCAGCAACTTTACACTGAAGCTTTCTTT. Amino acids: CATSRTGQQLYTEAFF.

This chain connects TRBV4-3 to TRBJ1-2, with D perhaps TRBD1 (6 bases). This CDR3 region has 15 residues. From germline, CDR1 is LGHNA and CDR2 YSLEER. Trimming removed 0 bases at V and 3 bases at J, with 11 bases between. The CDR3 sequence: CASSQERRTDYGYTF. As DNA, the CDR3 is TGCGCCAGCAGCCAAGAGCGGAGGACAGACTATGGCTACACCTTC.